Below, 4 T cell receptor beta chains from the same sample are listed, as sequenced in a study of cytomegalovirus exposure and HLA in healthy donors. This PCR relied on a set of 60 Vbeta primers and 13 Jbeta primers. Assay used: immunoSEQ multiplex PCR; TCRdb lists only in-frame clones, some missing. Of approximately 170,000 clones listed, 85% were seen once; the top ten hold 1%. Sample: PBMCs. The source is a boy between 2 and 10 years old in good health and CMV-seronegative.

This chain links TRBV5-1 with TRBJ1-2; D is unresolved. CDR1 is SGHRS and CDR2 is YFSETQ in the germline V gene. The length of the CDR3 is 14 residues. V was trimmed by 2 bases and J by 1 base, leaving 9 bases between them. The CDR3 loop reads CASSLDNFNYGYTF. The CDR3 coding sequence is TGCGCCAGCAGCTTAGACAACTTTAACTATGGCTACACCTTC.

The rearrangement uses TRBV29-1 and TRBJ2-6; D is undetermined. Between the trimmed V and J ends, which lost 3 bases and 4 bases, there was a span of 10 bases. This CDR3 spans 14 amino acids. Germline CDR1 reads SQVTM; CDR2 reads ANQGSEA. CDR3 in DNA: TGCAGCGTTGATATTGGGCCGGGGGCCAACGTCCTGACTTTC. Translating it yields CSVDIGPGANVLTF. Drawing the rest from reference TRBV29-1 and TRBJ2-6, the complete variable domain is SAVISQKPSRDICQRGTSLTIQCQVDSQVTMMFWYRQQPGQSLTLIATANQGSEATYESGFVIDKFPISRPNLTFSTLTVSNMSPEDSSIYLCSVDIGPGANVLTFGAGSRLTVL.

This chain links TRBV5-3 with TRBJ2-7; 7 bases are shared with TRBD1. TRBV5-3 is given ORF status, its function remaining uncertain. V lost 0 bases, J lost 4 bases, and 7 bases stayed unmatched. The CDR3 extends over 15 amino acids. The DNA for the CDR3 is TGTGCCAGAAGCTTGGCCCTAGACAGGGATTACGAGCAGTACTTC. It yields the protein CARSLALDRDYEQYF.

The chain links TRBV6-6 to TRBJ2-7; 13 bases are a match to TRBD2. The V gene's germline CDR1 is MNHNY and CDR2 SVGAGI (reference sequence). With 6 bases clipped from V and 2 bases from J, the junction kept 4 bases outside the gene matches. The CDR3 consists of 15 residues. CDR3 sequence: CASREGLAGAYEQYV. The CDR3 DNA sequence: TGTGCCAGCAGGGAAGGACTAGCGGGGGCCTACGAGCAGTACGTC.